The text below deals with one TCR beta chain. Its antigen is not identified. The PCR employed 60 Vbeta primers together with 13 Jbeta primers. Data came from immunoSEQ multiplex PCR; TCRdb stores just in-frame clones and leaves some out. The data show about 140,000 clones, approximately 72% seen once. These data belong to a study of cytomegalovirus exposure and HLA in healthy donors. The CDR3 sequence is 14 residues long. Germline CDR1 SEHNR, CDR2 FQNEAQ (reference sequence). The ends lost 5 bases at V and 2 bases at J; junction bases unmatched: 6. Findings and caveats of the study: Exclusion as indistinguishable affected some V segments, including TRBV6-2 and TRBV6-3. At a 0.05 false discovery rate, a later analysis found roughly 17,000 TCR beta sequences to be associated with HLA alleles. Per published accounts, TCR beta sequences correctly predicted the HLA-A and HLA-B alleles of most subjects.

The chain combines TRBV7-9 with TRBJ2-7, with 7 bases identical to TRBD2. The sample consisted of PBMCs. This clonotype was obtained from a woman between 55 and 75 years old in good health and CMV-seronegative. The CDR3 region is CASSAGTMAYEQYF. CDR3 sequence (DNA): TGTGCCAGCAGCGCCGGGACTATGGCCTACGAGCAGTACTTC.